This TCR beta chain comes out of a study of identical twins. Using its own MiXCR run on the 5' RACE reads, TCRdb lists one record per CDR3 protein. The sample has some 250,000 distinct CDR3 sequences; about 13% are singletons. This clonotype occurred many times. The germline V gene has CDR1 LGHDT and CDR2 YNNKEL (reference sequence). The CDR3 covers 16 residues. V lost 0 bases, J lost 0 bases, and 10 bases lay in between. The same sample was also used in a study of yellow fever vaccine responses in identical twins.

This TCR derives from a woman between 18 and 29 years old in good health. The rearrangement uses TRBV3-1 and TRBJ2-3; D might be TRBD1 or TRBD2, each matching 5 bases. The sequencing input was memory (CD45RO+) T cells sorted from blood. CDR3 sequence reads: CASSQDPGPSTDTQYF. The CDR3 DNA reads as TGTGCCAGCAGCCAAGACCCGGGGCCAAGCACAGATACGCAGTATTTT.